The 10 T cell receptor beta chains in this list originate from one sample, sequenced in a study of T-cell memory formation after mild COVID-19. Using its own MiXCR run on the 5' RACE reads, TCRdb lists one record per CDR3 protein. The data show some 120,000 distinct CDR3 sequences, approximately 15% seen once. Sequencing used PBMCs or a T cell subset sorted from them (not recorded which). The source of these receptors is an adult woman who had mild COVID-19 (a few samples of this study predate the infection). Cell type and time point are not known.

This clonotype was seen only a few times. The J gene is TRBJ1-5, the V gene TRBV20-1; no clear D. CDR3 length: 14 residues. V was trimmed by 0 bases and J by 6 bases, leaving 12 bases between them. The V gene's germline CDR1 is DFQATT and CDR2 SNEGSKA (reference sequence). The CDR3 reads CSARDGTGGQPQHF. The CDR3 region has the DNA TGCAGTGCTAGAGATGGTACGGGCGGTCAGCCCCAGCATTTT.

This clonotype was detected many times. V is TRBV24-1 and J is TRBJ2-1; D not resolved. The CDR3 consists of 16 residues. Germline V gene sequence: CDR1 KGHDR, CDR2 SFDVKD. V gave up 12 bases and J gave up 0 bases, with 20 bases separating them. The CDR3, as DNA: TGTGCCGTCAGCACGGGTGTCATCAGCTCCTACAATGAGCAGTTCTTC. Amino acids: CAVSTGVISSYNEQFF.

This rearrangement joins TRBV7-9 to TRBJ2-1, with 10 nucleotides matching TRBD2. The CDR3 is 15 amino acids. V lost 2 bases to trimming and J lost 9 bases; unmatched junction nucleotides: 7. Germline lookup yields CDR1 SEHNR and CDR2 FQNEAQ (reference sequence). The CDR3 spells CASSLPSGSRAEQFF. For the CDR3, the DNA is TGTGCCAGCAGCTTACCTAGCGGGAGCCGGGCTGAGCAGTTCTTC.

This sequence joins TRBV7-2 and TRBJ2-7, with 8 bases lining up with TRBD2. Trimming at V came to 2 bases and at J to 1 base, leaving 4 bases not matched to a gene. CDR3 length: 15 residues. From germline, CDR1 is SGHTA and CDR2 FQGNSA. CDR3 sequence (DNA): TGTGCCAGCAGCTTATACAGCGGGGGATCCTACGAGCAGTACTTC. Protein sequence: CASSLYSGGSYEQYF.

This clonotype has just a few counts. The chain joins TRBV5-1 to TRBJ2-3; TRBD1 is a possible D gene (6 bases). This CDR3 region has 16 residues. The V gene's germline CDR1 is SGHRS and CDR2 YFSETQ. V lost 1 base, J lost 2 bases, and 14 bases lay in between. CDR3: CASSLLGQGLTDTQYF. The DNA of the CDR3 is TGCGCCAGCAGCTTGTTGGGCCAGGGGCTCACAGATACGCAGTATTTT.

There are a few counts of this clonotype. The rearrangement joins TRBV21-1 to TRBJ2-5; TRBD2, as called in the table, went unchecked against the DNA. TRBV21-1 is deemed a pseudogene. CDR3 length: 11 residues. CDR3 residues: CARKGRETQYF. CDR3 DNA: TGTGCCCGCAAAGGGAGGGAGACCCAGTACTTC.

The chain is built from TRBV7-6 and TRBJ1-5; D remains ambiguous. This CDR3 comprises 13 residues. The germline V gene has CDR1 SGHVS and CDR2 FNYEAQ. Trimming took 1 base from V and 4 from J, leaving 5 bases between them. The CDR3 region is CASSLENNQPQHF. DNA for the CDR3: TGTGCCAGCAGCTTAGAGAATAATCAGCCCCAGCATTTT.

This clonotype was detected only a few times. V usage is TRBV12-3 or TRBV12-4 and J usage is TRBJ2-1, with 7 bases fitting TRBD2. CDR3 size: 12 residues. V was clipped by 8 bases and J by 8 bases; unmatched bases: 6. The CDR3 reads CASGRASHEQFF. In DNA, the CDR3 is TGTGCCAGCGGGAGGGCCTCCCATGAGCAGTTCTTC.

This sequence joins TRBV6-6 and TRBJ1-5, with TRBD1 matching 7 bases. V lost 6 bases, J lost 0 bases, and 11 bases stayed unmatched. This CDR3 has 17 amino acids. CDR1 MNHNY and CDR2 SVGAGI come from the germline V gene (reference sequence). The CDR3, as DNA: TGTGCCAGCAGCCCAACCGGGACAGCTTATAGCAATCAGCCCCAGCATTTT. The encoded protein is CASSPTGTAYSNQPQHF.

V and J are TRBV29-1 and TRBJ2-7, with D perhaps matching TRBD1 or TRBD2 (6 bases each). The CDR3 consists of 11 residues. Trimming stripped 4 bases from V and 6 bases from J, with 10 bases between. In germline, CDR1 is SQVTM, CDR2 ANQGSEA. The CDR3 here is CSVVKGGEQYF. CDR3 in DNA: TGCAGCGTTGTCAAGGGGGGCGAGCAGTACTTC.